This entry lists 19 T cell receptor beta chains sequenced from one sample in a study of TIL therapy for anti-PD-1-resistant metastatic lung cancer (dated by TCRdb to about 2021). The immunoSEQ v3 hsTCRB kit was used to amplify TCR beta CDR3 regions from genomic DNA through bias-controlled multiplex PCR. Sourced from immuneACCESS, this table was stored by TCRdb with only in-frame sequences that have V and J called. A share of the clones is absent; for the studies checked, an unresolved V gene accounts for under half, and the remainder has no known explanation. This sample is represented by just over 25,000 clones; 72% of them were singletons. The ten largest clones represent approximately 7.3% of the sample. The label giving this sample's time point can be read as: pre-treatment sample, taken before nivolumab and TIL therapy. The baseline tumor samples, taken from the same resection that was used to grow TIL, were excised metastases, most often pleural nodules or supraclavicular lymph nodes.

This specimen was tumor tissue, taken at baseline. These receptors were obtained from a person aged 25-80 years with non-small cell lung cancer.

The genes are TRBV5-1 and TRBJ2-2; the match to TRBD1 covers 10 bases. Germline V CDR1 and CDR2: SGHRS, YFSETQ. The CDR3 has 14 residues. With V trimmed by 4 bases and J by 6 bases, 3 bases remained unmatched. The CDR3 loop is CASSGTGESGELFF. DNA for the CDR3: TGCGCCAGCAGCGGGACAGGGGAATCCGGGGAGCTGTTTTTT. Based on the CDR3 plus reference TRBV5-1 and TRBJ2-2, the full variable domain is KAGVTQTPRYLIKTRGQQVTLSCSPISGHRSVSWYQQTPGQGLQFLFEYFSETQRNKGNFPGRFSGRQFSNSRSEMNVSTLELGDSALYLCASSGTGESGELFFGEGSRLTVL.

This clone appeared a few times. The chain uses TRBV18 and TRBJ2-5; a possible D gene is TRBD2 (5 bases). The V gene's germline CDR1 is KGHSH and CDR2 LQKENI. CDR3 length: 14 amino acids. V dropped 6 bases and J dropped 5 bases, with 16 bases sitting between them. CDR3 nucleotide sequence: TGTGCCAGCTCGTTTACTAGTCCGCAGGAGACCCAGTACTTC. This codes for CASSFTSPQETQYF. Full variable domain (remainder filled in from reference TRBV18 and TRBJ2-5): NAGVMQNPRHLVRRRGQEARLRCSPMKGHSHVYWYRQLPEEGLKFMVYLQKENIIDESGMPKERFSAEFPKEGPSILRIQQVVRGDSAAYFCASSFTSPQETQYFGPGTRLLVL.

The V call is TRBV5-6, the J call TRBJ2-2, with D possibly being TRBD1 (6 bases). The CDR3 is made up of 14 amino acids. Germline V gene sequence: CDR1 SGHDT, CDR2 YYEEEE. V was trimmed by 1 base and J by 8 bases, leaving 12 bases between them. CDR3 DNA sequence: TGTGCCAGCAGCTTGTTTGAGGGGACAGGGGAGCTGTTTTTT. Its translation is CASSLFEGTGELFF.

V usage is TRBV27 and J usage is TRBJ2-2; 10 bases fit TRBD2. The CDR3 is 15 amino acids. V gave up 8 bases and J gave up 0 bases; unmatched junction bases: 3. Germline CDR1 reads MNHEY; CDR2 reads SMNVEV (reference sequence). The CDR3 sequence: CASPSGGSNTGELFF. The CDR3 nucleotides are TGTGCCAGCCCTAGCGGGGGATCGAACACCGGGGAGCTGTTTTTT.

The rearrangement links TRBV25-1 to TRBJ2-7; 7 nucleotides line up with TRBD1. This CDR3 has 14 amino acids. Unmatched junction bases numbered 6, after V lost 3 bases and J lost 4 bases. The germline V gene encodes CDR1 MGHDK and CDR2 SYGVNS. The CDR3 region has the DNA TGTGCCAGCAGTGAGGATGGCAGGGGGTACGAGCAGTACTTC. This translates into CASSEDGRGYEQYF.

The chain links TRBV6-1 to TRBJ2-7; the match to TRBD1 covers 7 bases. Germline V gene sequence: CDR1 MNHNS, CDR2 SASEGT. With V trimmed by 6 bases and J by 0 bases, 8 bases remained unmatched. The CDR3 runs to 15 residues. The CDR3, as DNA: TGTGCCAGCAGAAGGGACAGCCTTAGCTCCTACGAGCAGTACTTC. It yields the protein CASRRDSLSSYEQYF.

This sequence joins TRBV15 and TRBJ2-5; D is ambiguous. The CDR3 is 12 amino acids. Germline V gives CDR1 LNHNV, CDR2 YYDKDF (reference sequence). The germline V and J ends were trimmed by 5 bases and 5 bases, with 9 bases remaining between them. The CDR3 DNA sequence: TGTGCCACCAGCCCCCTATGGGAGACCCAGTACTTC. It translates to CATSPLWETQYF.

V gene TRBV7-2 combines with J gene TRBJ1-2; 7 nucleotides match TRBD1. V was pared by 4 bases and J by 2 bases, with 1 base of the junction left unmatched. This CDR3 is 13 amino acids long. Germline lookup yields CDR1 SGHTA and CDR2 FQGNSA. The DNA of the CDR3 is TGTGCCAGCAGCTCGGGACAGAACTATGGCTACACCTTC. The encoded protein is CASSSGQNYGYTF.

The rearrangement joins TRBV10-3 to TRBJ2-2, with D possibly matching TRBD2 (7 bases). The CDR3 contains 14 residues. CDR1 and CDR2 (germline): ENHRY, SYGVKD. V shed 11 bases and J shed 0 bases, with 13 bases lying between them. The CDR3 sequence: CAVRGGPNTGELFF. Here the CDR3 DNA reads TGTGCCGTCCGCGGGGGCCCGAACACCGGGGAGCTGTTTTTT.

The CDR3, as DNA: TGTGCCAGCAGCGTAAGTGGGAGCGCCTACGAGCAGTACTTC. It encodes CASSVSGSAYEQYF. The chain combines TRBV9 with TRBJ2-7; tentatively, D is TRBD2 (5 bases). The CDR3 totals 14 residues. Per the germline V gene, CDR1 is SGDLS and CDR2 is YYNGEE. Trimming took 1 base from V and 2 from J, leaving 10 bases between them.

The rearrangement links TRBV14 to TRBJ1-2; 7 nucleotides line up with TRBD1. With 4 bases clipped from V and 5 bases from J, the junction kept 4 bases outside the gene matches. The CDR3 is 13 amino acids. Germline CDR1 is SGHDN and CDR2 is FVKESK. DNA of the CDR3: TGTGCCAGCAGCCCTGACAGGGTGTATGGCTACACCTTC. Encoded protein: CASSPDRVYGYTF.

CDR3 loop: CASSRDRVLSYEQYF. CDR3 in DNA: TGTGCCAGCTCCCGGGACAGGGTCCTGTCCTACGAGCAGTACTTC. The rearrangement uses TRBV5-4 and TRBJ2-7, with 9 bases matching TRBD1. This CDR3 has 15 residues. Losses at the gene ends were 7 bases for V and 1 base for J; bases not matched to a gene: 9. Germline CDR1 SGHNT, CDR2 YYREEE (reference sequence).

This chain joins TRBV18 and TRBJ2-7; D unclear. This CDR3 spans 14 amino acids. V was trimmed by 3 bases and J by 4 bases, leaving 13 bases between them. The germline CDR1 and CDR2 sequences are KGHSH and LQKENI. The CDR3 sequence: CASSPSITTYEQYF. The CDR3 DNA reads as TGTGCCAGCTCACCTTCCATTACAACGTACGAGCAGTACTTC.

The chain employs TRBV18 and TRBJ2-2; D could derive from TRBD1 or TRBD2 (5 bases each). This CDR3 contains 17 residues. The germline gives CDR1 KGHSH, CDR2 LQKENI. V lost 1 base and J 1 base, leaving 13 bases between the germline ends. The CDR3 DNA reads as TGTGCCAGCTCACCACTTCTCCGGGGCCTGAACACCGGGGAGCTGTTTTTT. Translation: CASSPLLRGLNTGELFF. The full variable domain, its missing parts supplied by reference TRBV18 and TRBJ2-2, is NAGVMQNPRHLVRRRGQEARLRCSPMKGHSHVYWYRQLPEEGLKFMVYLQKENIIDESGMPKERFSAEFPKEGPSILRIQQVVRGDSAAYFCASSPLLRGLNTGELFFGEGSRLTVL.

The V gene is TRBV19, the J gene TRBJ2-5; 7 bases line up with TRBD1. The CDR3 has 17 amino acids. Germline CDR1 and CDR2: LNHDA and SQIVND (reference sequence). Germline trimming cut 3 bases from V and 5 bases from J; bases unmatched to any gene: 15. The CDR3 is CASSIRGQGTVKETQYF. CDR3 nucleotide sequence: TGTGCCAGTAGTATTAGGGGCCAAGGGACAGTTAAGGAGACCCAGTACTTC.

The rearrangement links TRBV11-2 to TRBJ2-5, with D uncertain. The CDR3 is 14 amino acids. Deletions cut 4 bases from V and 4 bases from J, with 13 bases between. Germline values: CDR1 SGHAT, CDR2 FQNNGV. In nucleotides, the CDR3 is TGTGCCAGCAGCTCCCGGGCCGGGCGAGAGACCCAGTACTTC. It is translated as CASSSRAGRETQYF.

This clone was observed a single time. V gene TRBV6-1 combines with J gene TRBJ1-3; D ambiguous. This CDR3 is built from 17 residues. In germline, CDR1 is MNHNS, CDR2 SASEGT. The V end lost 1 base, the J end lost 0 bases, and 13 bases lay between the germline ends. The CDR3 protein is CASSEVIVNPSGNTIYF. CDR3 DNA sequence: TGTGCCAGCAGTGAAGTGATTGTGAACCCCTCTGGAAACACCATATATTTT.

The J gene is TRBJ2-3, the V gene TRBV7-3; no firm D call. V was pared by 0 bases and J by 0 bases, with 16 bases between. Germline values: CDR1 SGHTA, CDR2 FQGTGA. The CDR3 consists of 18 residues. CDR3 amino acids: CASSLTARQGSSTDTQYF. CDR3 coding DNA: TGTGCCAGCAGCTTAACGGCCCGCCAAGGCTCTAGCACAGATACGCAGTATTTT. Complete variable domain (other parts from reference TRBV7-3 and TRBJ2-3): GAGVSQTPSNKVTEKGKYVELRCDPISGHTALYWYRQSLGQGPEFLIYFQGTGAADDSGLPNDRFFAVRPEGSVSTLKIQRTERGDSAVYLCASSLTARQGSSTDTQYFGPGTRLTVL.

This chain joins TRBV5-8 and TRBJ1-5; D perhaps matches TRBD1 (6 bases). This CDR3 has 14 residues. The V gene's germline CDR1 is SGHTS and CDR2 YDEGEE. V lost 4 bases and J lost 3, with 11 bases in between. CDR3 protein: CASSAGGHNQPQHF. In DNA, the CDR3 is TGTGCCAGCAGCGCTGGGGGACACAATCAGCCCCAGCATTTT.